Shown below are 24 T cell receptor beta chains from a single sample sequenced in a study of T cell changes during pregnancy in multiple sclerosis. Clones were read by immunoSEQ multiplex PCR, and TCRdb kept only the in-frame ones, dropping some. The profile covers roughly 72,000 clones, with roughly nine tenths appearing a single time and roughly 0.9% taken by the ten largest. The starting material was peripheral blood, obtained in the first trimester of pregnancy. These TCRs come from a female donor in good health, enrolled as a control in a pregnancy study.

This rearrangement joins TRBV18 to TRBJ2-1, with D perhaps TRBD1 (5 bases). Per germline, CDR1 KGHSH and CDR2 LQKENI. The CDR3 extends over 14 amino acids. V was clipped by 2 bases and J by 13 bases, with 18 bases between them. Here the CDR3 reads CASSPALDRGNQFF. As DNA, the CDR3 is TGTGCCAGCTCACCAGCATTAGATAGGGGTAACCAGTTCTTC. Supplemented by reference TRBV18 and TRBJ2-1, the full variable domain reads NAGVMQNPRHLVRRRGQEARLRCSPMKGHSHVYWYRQLPEEGLKFMVYLQKENIIDESGMPKERFSAEFPKEGPSILRIQQVVRGDSAAYFCASSPALDRGNQFFGPGTRLTVL.

This sequence joins TRBV5-1 and TRBJ2-7; the match to TRBD2 covers 13 bases. Trimming at V came to 4 bases and at J to 11 bases, leaving 9 bases not matched to a gene. Looked up from germline, CDR1 is SGHRS and CDR2 is YFSETQ. The length of the CDR3 is 14 residues. This chain's CDR3 is CASSETSGRPIKYF. For the CDR3, the DNA is TGCGCCAGCAGCGAGACTAGCGGGAGGCCAATCAAGTACTTC.

The chain joins TRBV28 to TRBJ1-1; a possible D gene is TRBD1 (5 bases). CDR3 length: 16 residues. Per germline, CDR1 MDHEN and CDR2 SYDVKM. The ends were cut back, 2 bases at V and 7 bases at J, with 20 bases in the middle. The CDR3 reads CASSLRGRGFLNEAFF. The CDR3 bases are TGTGCCAGCAGTTTACGTGGCCGGGGGTTTTTAAATGAAGCTTTCTTT.

The chain links TRBV5-1 to TRBJ1-1; the D is unclear. CDR1 is SGHRS and CDR2 is YFSETQ in the germline V gene. Between the trimmed V and J ends, which lost 4 bases and 0 bases, there was a span of 7 bases. This CDR3 contains 13 residues. This chain's CDR3 is CASSENMNTEAFF. The DNA for the CDR3 is TGCGCCAGCAGCGAAAACATGAACACTGAAGCTTTCTTT.

The chain combines TRBV5-1 with TRBJ1-1; 10 nucleotides agree with TRBD1. The CDR3 is 14 amino acids. Germline V gene data show CDR1 as SGHRS and CDR2 as YFSETQ. Trimming cost V 4 bases and J 1 base; bases outside gene matches: 1. CDR3 in DNA: TGCGCCAGCAGCGGGGACAGGGGGAACACTGAAGCTTTCTTT. Amino acid sequence: CASSGDRGNTEAFF.

The V call is TRBV27, the J call TRBJ2-7; the D gene is possibly TRBD2 (7 bases). Per the germline V gene, CDR1 is MNHEY and CDR2 is SMNVEV (reference sequence). V gave up 8 bases and J gave up 2 bases, with 13 bases separating them. CDR3 length equals 13 residues. This CDR3 reads CASGRGAPYEQYF. The CDR3, as DNA: TGTGCCAGCGGGAGGGGGGCTCCCTACGAGCAGTACTTC.

The chain is built from TRBV7-9 and TRBJ1-2, with no clear D. The CDR3 runs 13 residues. Germline V CDR1 and CDR2: SEHNR, FQNEAQ (reference sequence). Trimming shortened V by 2 bases and J by 7 bases, and 11 bases separated the two germline ends. The CDR3 DNA sequence: TGTGCCAGCAGCTTATACCCCGCTAGTGGCTACACCTTC. Translation gives CASSLYPASGYTF. Full variable domain (rest looked up from reference TRBV7-9 and TRBJ1-2): DTGVSQNPRHKITKRGQNVTFRCDPISEHNRLYWYRQTLGQGPEFLTYFQNEAQLEKSRLLSDRFSAERPKGSFSTLEIQRTEQGDSAMYLCASSLYPASGYTFGSGTRLTVV.

This chain joins TRBV28 and TRBJ2-1, with D possibly matching TRBD1 (5 bases). This CDR3 is built from 13 residues. Germline V gene sequence: CDR1 MDHEN, CDR2 SYDVKM. V dropped 3 bases and J dropped 9 bases, with 12 bases sitting between them. The DNA of the CDR3 is TGTGCCAGCAGTTTGTCAGGGTCGGGTGAGCAGTTCTTC. Protein product: CASSLSGSGEQFF. Filled out from reference TRBV28 and TRBJ2-1, the complete variable domain reads DVKVTQSSRYLVKRTGEKVFLECVQDMDHENMFWYRQDPGLGLRLIYFSYDVKMKEKGDIPEGYSVSREKKERFSLILESASTNQTSMYLCASSLSGSGEQFFGPGTRLTVL.

This chain joins TRBV10-3 and TRBJ1-4; 8 bases are shared with TRBD1. V shed 6 bases and J 4 bases; nucleotides not matched to a gene: 4. The CDR3 length is 14 residues. In germline, CDR1 is ENHRY, CDR2 SYGVKD. DNA for the CDR3: TGTGCCATCAGCCCGGGACAGGATAATGAAAAACTGTTTTTT. This gives the protein CAISPGQDNEKLFF.

The rearrangement joins TRBV19 to TRBJ1-1; 7 bases align to TRBD1. Looked up from germline, CDR1 is LNHDA and CDR2 is SQIVND (reference sequence). V dropped 4 bases and J dropped 4; count of bases not matched to a gene: 9. CDR3 length equals 15 residues. The CDR3, as DNA: TGTGCCAGTAGTAGGGCGGCAGGGGGTCTCACTGAAGCTTTCTTT. Its translation is CASSRAAGGLTEAFF.

V is TRBV5-1 and J is TRBJ1-2, with TRBD1 matching 9 bases. V gave up 1 base and J gave up 7 bases; unmatched junction bases: 11. Germline CDR1 reads SGHRS; CDR2 reads YFSETQ. This CDR3 region has 16 residues. CDR3 nucleotides: TGCGCCAGCAGCTTGTATGCAACGGGACAGGGTTTTGGCTACACCTTC. This gives the protein CASSLYATGQGFGYTF.

The chain has TRBV28 and TRBJ2-3, with 8 nucleotides matching TRBD1. Looked up from germline, CDR1 is MDHEN and CDR2 is SYDVKM. V shed 2 bases, J shed 2 bases, and the junction held 6 bases outside the gene matches. The CDR3 loop spans 16 amino acids. As DNA, the CDR3 is TGTGCCAGCAGTTTAGGTGGGACAGGAAACACAGATACGCAGTATTTT. Protein product: CASSLGGTGNTDTQYF.

This rearrangement joins TRBV19 to TRBJ2-4; D perhaps matches TRBD1 (6 bases). The V and J ends lost 5 bases and 2 bases respectively, with 22 bases between them. CDR1 LNHDA and CDR2 SQIVND come from the germline V gene (reference sequence). This CDR3 has 18 residues. CDR3 nucleotide sequence: TGTGCCAGTAGTCTCACTCGCAGACAGGAGTCGACCAAAAACATTCAGTACTTC. It is translated as CASSLTRRQESTKNIQYF.

V is TRBV13 and J is TRBJ2-3; a weak D match, TRBD2 (5 bases). Trimming removed 5 bases from V and 2 bases from J, with 8 bases in between. Germline V lookup: CDR1 PRHDT, CDR2 FYEKMQ (reference sequence). This CDR3 has 13 amino acids. The CDR3, as DNA: TGTGCCAGCAGCGACGGGATCACAGATACGCAGTATTTT. Encoded protein: CASSDGITDTQYF.

CDR3 loop: CASSRRRTHTTQYF. Here the CDR3 DNA reads TGTGCCAGCAGTCGGAGACGGACACACACCACGCAGTATTTT. This chain links TRBV27 with TRBJ2-3; TRBD1 might be the D (5 bases). CDR3 size: 14 residues. Trimming removed 5 bases from V and 9 bases from J, with 18 bases in between. From germline, CDR1 is MNHEY and CDR2 SMNVEV (reference sequence).

The V and J genes are TRBV6-1 and TRBJ1-5; no reliable D call. V lost 7 bases to trimming and J lost 0 bases, with 13 bases between them. The germline V gene has CDR1 MNHNS and CDR2 SASEGT. This CDR3 has 15 residues. CDR3 protein: CASIPLLFSNQPQHF. CDR3 coding DNA: TGTGCCAGCATTCCTCTCCTCTTTAGCAATCAGCCCCAGCATTTT.

V is TRBV14 and J is TRBJ1-2; 10 bases align to TRBD1. Germline CDR1 is SGHDN and CDR2 is FVKESK. The CDR3 has 14 residues. With V trimmed by 6 bases and J by 6 bases, 7 bases remained unmatched. CDR3 sequence: CASRLSGQGHGYTF. The CDR3, as DNA: TGTGCCAGCAGACTCTCGGGACAGGGGCATGGCTACACCTTC.

This chain uses TRBV6-1 with TRBJ1-2; D possibly corresponds to TRBD1 (6 bases). The germline CDR1 and CDR2 sequences are MNHNS and SASEGT. The CDR3 is 13 residues long. V lost 6 bases, J lost 4 bases, and 12 bases lay in between. For the CDR3, the DNA is TGTGCCAGCAGCGTGGACAGTCTCTATGGCTACACCTTC. It encodes CASSVDSLYGYTF.

The chain links TRBV6-1 to TRBJ2-5, with TRBD2 identical over 11 bases. Trimming took 2 bases from V and 5 from J; bases not matched to a gene: 7. The germline gives CDR1 MNHNS, CDR2 SASEGT. The CDR3 totals 16 residues. CDR3 nucleotides: TGTGCCAGCAGTGAAACCGGGACTAGCGGTAGTGAGACCCAGTACTTC. This translates into CASSETGTSGSETQYF.

The chain links TRBV6-5 to TRBJ2-1, with 8 bases lining up with TRBD2. The CDR3 consists of 16 residues. V lost 0 bases, J lost 7 bases, and 8 bases stayed unmatched. Germline assignment: CDR1 MNHEY and CDR2 SVGAGI. The CDR3 DNA follows: TGTGCCAGCAGTTACTCGATGGGACTAGGGGGTAATGAGCAGTTCTTC. Protein sequence: CASSYSMGLGGNEQFF.

The table lists this clone with a few counts. The chain combines TRBV11-3 with TRBJ2-1; 11 bases are a match to TRBD2. Trimming removed 1 base from V and 6 bases from J; junction bases left unmatched: 5. The CDR3 is 16 residues long. From germline, CDR1 is SGHNT and CDR2 YENEEA. The CDR3 loop reads CASSLGGGLAANEQFF. In DNA form, the CDR3 reads TGTGCCAGCAGCTTAGGTGGGGGACTAGCGGCCAATGAGCAGTTCTTC.

The chain employs TRBV5-1 and TRBJ2-5; D is unresolved. The V and J ends lost 0 bases and 5 bases respectively, with 14 bases between them. Germline CDR1 and CDR2: SGHRS and YFSETQ. The CDR3 spans 15 residues. The CDR3 here is CASSLGPGDLETQYF. The CDR3 DNA follows: TGCGCCAGCAGCTTGGGCCCAGGTGATTTGGAGACCCAGTACTTC.

The rearrangement links TRBV6-5 to TRBJ1-1; 8 bases map to TRBD1. Unmatched junction bases numbered 4, after V lost 10 bases and J lost 0 bases. This CDR3 has 13 residues. CDR1 is MNHEY and CDR2 is SVGAGI in the germline V gene. In nucleotides, the CDR3 is TGTGCCACTAAGACAGGGGTGAACACTGAAGCTTTCTTT. Translation: CATKTGVNTEAFF.

This clone was counted between two and nine times. The chain recombines TRBV6-5 with TRBJ2-7; D unresolved. The CDR3 has 13 residues. Looked up from germline, CDR1 is MNHEY and CDR2 is SVGAGI. Deletions cut 2 bases from V and 8 bases from J, with 13 bases between. The CDR3 DNA reads TGTGCCAGCAGTTACGACGAGGTTTCGCAGCAGTACTTC. It encodes CASSYDEVSQQYF.